This note documents a single T cell receptor (beta chain) sequence. Its antigen is not yet known. Base qualities were left out, and no much larger clone turns up one base away. These data are taken from a study of vaccination and CD4 T cells after COVID-19 (dated 2022 in TCRdb). Turning to the overall study: SARS-CoV-2 positivity had been established in the convalescent patients by nasal swab PCR, and mild disease was recorded in about 9 of these patients and severe disease in one. The convalescent cohort comprised six males and four females, including two Hispanic individuals, seven Caucasians, two Asians and one multiracial person. Two doses of either the Pfizer-BioNTech BNT162b2 vaccine (n=8) or the Moderna mRNA-1273 vaccine (n=2) were administered to participants. Post-COVID blood samples from convalescent patients were collected a median of around 100 days after diagnosis, with a range of 35 to 161 days. The time from the second vaccine dose to post-vaccine blood sampling had a median of around 72 days and ranged from about 14 to 250 days. For stimulating the cultures, overlapping spike peptide pools were used, derived from SARS-CoV-2 as well as from the common cold coronaviruses HCoV-NL63, HCoV-OC43 and HCoV-229E. Control cultures received a CEFX viral epitope pool as the positive control, an HIV-1 Nef peptide pool as the negative control, or no peptide. The spike-specific CD4+ TCR repertoire was compared before and after mRNA vaccination in 10 COVID-19 convalescent patients and a handful of infection-naive healthy vaccine recipients. Summary of the overall study and its limitations: An increase in the median number of SARS-CoV-2-reactive clonotypes from more than 20 after infection to some 40 after vaccination was observed, but the change was not found to be significant. The number of convalescent patients in the study was relatively small, and the study did not examine early timepoints following natural infection. Of the vaccine-specific clones in convalescent patients, 304 of 307, or nearly all, reacted only to SARS-CoV-2 spike and did not cross-react with common cold coronaviruses. In convalescent patients, a median around 89% of post-vaccine SARS-CoV-2-reactive clones were detected only after vaccination, suggesting vaccine-specific priming.

The method was PCR. TCR sequencing of DNA from cultured CD4+ T cells used the Oncomine TCR Beta short-read assay at the Johns Hopkins FTIC core. The QIAamp micro DNA kit was used to extract genomic DNA from the cultured CD4+ T cells. Oncomine TCR Beta libraries from cultured CD4+ T cells were pooled using unique dual indexes and sequenced on an Illumina iSeq 100. Per the original workflow: Non-productive sequences were filtered out, and CDR3s that did not start with C, did not end with F or W, or were shorter than 7 amino acids were discarded. Antigen-specific clonotypes were identified using the MANAFEST web application through comparison of peptide-stimulated wells with reference and other culture wells. An FDR below 0.05, an odds ratio above 5, and a productive frequency above 0.1% in at least two of three replicate wells were required for clones to be considered positive. Cross-reactive clonotypes were defined as significantly expanded in both SARS-CoV-2 spike wells and at least one common cold coronavirus spike condition. Similarity between CDR3 sequences was evaluated in R version 3.6.1 using Levenshtein distances (stringdist) and unrooted phylogenetic trees (ape). TCRdb itself trimmed the public reads at Q25 with fastp, ran MiXCR and retained productive beta chains. A single entry per CDR3 protein holds the most common genes and DNA from its merged rows. None of the V and J calls come from the authors' own analysis; TCRdb made them. Across this sample there are roughly 16,000 distinct CDR3 sequences, with around three quarters seen only once. About a tenth of the sample is held by the ten biggest clonotypes.

V is pared back by 4 bases and J by 4 bases, with 9 bases lying between the germline termini. Per the germline V gene, SGHRS is the CDR1 and YFSETQ is the CDR2. The CDR3 numbers 13 residues from cysteine through phenylalanine. The retained sequence is limited to the CDR3, 39 bases, with the frame set at the first base. The treatment or condition tag for this specimen amounts to: 10-day PBMC culture with coronavirus spike peptide pools or control peptides (ViraFEST assay). To expand antigen-specific T cells with peptide pools and then pick out the expanded clonotypes through TCR sequencing, the study relied on the ViraFEST assay. The convalescent patients' positive SARS-CoV-2 PCR tests fell between March and December 2020, which was before the Alpha, Beta and Delta variants emerged in the United States. More than 1.5 million PBMCs per well were cultured in IMDM with 5% human AB serum and about 9.2 IU/ml IL-2, plus 10 ug/ml peptide pools. Half of the culture medium was replaced with fresh IL-2-containing medium on days 3 and 7. After approximately 11 days of culture, CD4+ T cells were isolated by negative selection with the EasySep CD4+ T cell isolation kit. Ficoll-Paque Plus gradient centrifugation was used to isolate PBMCs from whole blood, and the isolated PBMCs were then either used fresh or cryopreserved at -140C. Each culture condition was generally run in triplicate wells.

The material sequenced was CD4+ T cells from blood, cultured in vitro. The sequence derives from a human donor who had recovered from COVID-19. This chain joins TRBV5-1 to TRBJ1-3; the D gene identity is not certain. The CDR3 reads CASSPSTGNTIYF. Here is the DNA: TGCGCCAGCAGCCCCAGCACGGGAAACACCATATATTTT.